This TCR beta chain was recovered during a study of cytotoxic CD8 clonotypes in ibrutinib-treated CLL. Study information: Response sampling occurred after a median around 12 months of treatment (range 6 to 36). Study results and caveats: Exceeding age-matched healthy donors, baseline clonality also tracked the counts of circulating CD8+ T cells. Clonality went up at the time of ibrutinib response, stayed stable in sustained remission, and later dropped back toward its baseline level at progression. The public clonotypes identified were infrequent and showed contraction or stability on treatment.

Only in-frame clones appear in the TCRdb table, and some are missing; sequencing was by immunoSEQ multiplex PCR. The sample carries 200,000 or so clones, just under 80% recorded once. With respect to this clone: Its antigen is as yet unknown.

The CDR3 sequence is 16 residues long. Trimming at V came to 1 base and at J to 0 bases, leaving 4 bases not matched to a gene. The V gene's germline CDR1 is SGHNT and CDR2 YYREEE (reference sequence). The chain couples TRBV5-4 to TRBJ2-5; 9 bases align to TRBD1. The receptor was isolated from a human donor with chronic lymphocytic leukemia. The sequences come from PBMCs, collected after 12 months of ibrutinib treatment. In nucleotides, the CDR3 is TGTGCCAGCAGCTTGAGGGGGACAGGGAACCAAGAGACCCAGTACTTC. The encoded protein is CASSLRGTGNQETQYF.